These 32 T cell receptor beta chains came from one sample sequenced in a study of post-analysis software for immune sequencing data. Study-wide points: Controls had lower frequencies than patients of roughly five TRBV segments, which included TRBV5-6, TRBV5-1 and TRBV20-1.

Their recognized antigens are unknown. Prepared libraries of TCR beta cDNA carried unique molecular identifiers. TCRdb redid the calling of the PCR reads with MiXCR, one entry per CDR3 protein. This table has roughly 410,000 distinct CDR3 sequences, about a third appearing once. The sample comprised blood. All receptors come from a girl aged 5-17 years with multiple sclerosis.

Only a few counts were recorded for this clonotype. The chain couples TRBV6-5 to TRBJ2-5; D is undetermined. The DNA end is more similar to TRBJ2-7, so the J call may be wrong. The CDR3 length is 15 residues. CDR1 and CDR2 from the germline V gene are MNHEY and SVGAGI. CDR3 in DNA: TGTGCCAGCAGTCTCTACCGAGACTTTTCCTACGAGCAGTACTTC. Residues: CASSLYRDFSYEQYF.

This clonotype was found a few times. The V call is TRBV7-2, the J call TRBJ2-2; D remains ambiguous. Germline lookup yields CDR1 SGHTA and CDR2 FQGNSA. The CDR3 is made up of 15 amino acids. Trimming removed 4 bases from V and 3 bases from J, with 12 bases in between. The DNA of the CDR3 is TGTGCCAGCAGCTCCCTATCCCGATACACCGGGGAGCTGTTTTTT. Translating it yields CASSSLSRYTGELFF.

This clonotype was observed a handful of times. The rearrangement links TRBV5-6 to TRBJ2-5; D uncertain. In germline, CDR1 is SGHDT, CDR2 YYEEEE. The CDR3 extends over 16 amino acids. V was cut by 1 base and J by 2 bases, with 15 bases left in between. CDR3 loop: CASSLSAWRTQETQYF. The CDR3 DNA is TGTGCCAGCAGCTTGTCCGCCTGGCGAACGCAAGAGACCCAGTACTTC.

This sequence joins TRBV3-1 and TRBJ2-1, with 10 bases aligning to TRBD2. The CDR3 is made up of 13 amino acids. J lost 15 bases, V lost 2 bases, and 7 bases had no gene match. CDR1 and CDR2 (germline): LGHDT, YNNKEL (reference sequence). This CDR3 is CASSQNQRGGLFF. The CDR3 DNA reads TGTGCCAGCAGCCAAAATCAGCGGGGGGGCCTGTTCTTC.

V and J are TRBV7-9 and TRBJ1-2; 9 positions agree with TRBD1. Germline-derived CDR1 and CDR2 are SEHNR and FQNEAQ (reference sequence). V shed 5 bases, J shed 6 bases, and the junction held 4 bases outside the gene matches. This CDR3 has 13 amino acids. The CDR3 DNA reads TGTGCCAGCAGCCGGGACAGGGAGGATGGCTACACCTTC. Its translation is CASSRDREDGYTF.

The rearrangement uses TRBV6-5 and TRBJ2-7; 8 positions match TRBD1. The germline V gene encodes CDR1 MNHEY and CDR2 SVGAGI. V trimming: 5 bases; J trimming: 4 bases; junction bases outside the gene matches: 7. This CDR3 region has 14 residues. As DNA, the CDR3 is TGTGCCAGCAGTCCCGGGACAGGATTATACGAGCAGTACTTC. Amino acid sequence: CASSPGTGLYEQYF.

This clonotype was recorded many times. V usage is TRBV5-1 and J usage is TRBJ2-5; D not certain. CDR1 and CDR2 from the germline V gene are SGHRS and YFSETQ. Trimming pared 3 bases from V and 5 bases from J, leaving 11 bases between. The CDR3 extends over 13 amino acids. CDR3 loop: CASSSDHRETQYF. The CDR3, as DNA: TGCGCCAGCAGCTCCGACCACCGGGAGACCCAGTACTTC.

The gene calls are TRBV12-3 or TRBV12-4 and TRBJ1-1; possible D gene TRBD1, 5 bases. The CDR3 contains 15 residues. V was trimmed by 3 bases and J by 1 base, leaving 12 bases between them. DNA of the CDR3: TGTGCCAGCAGTTTTTCAGGGATGGGGAACACTGAAGCTTTCTTT. Encoded protein: CASSFSGMGNTEAFF.

The table lists this clonotype with a few counts. The chain has TRBV11-2 and TRBJ2-4, with D perhaps being TRBD1 or TRBD2 (5 bases each). The J call may not be correct, given that the DNA end is closer to TRBJ2-7. Looked up from germline, CDR1 is SGHAT and CDR2 is FQNNGV. CDR3 size: 16 residues. In DNA, the CDR3 is TGTGCCAGCAGGCTCACCTTTGGCGGGCAGGGCACCGAGCAGTACTTC. It specifies CASRLTFGGQGTEQYF.

The rearrangement joins TRBV7-8 to TRBJ2-1; D is undetermined. V lost 2 bases, J lost 0 bases, and 5 bases lay in between. This CDR3 comprises 14 residues. The germline CDR1 and CDR2 sequences are SGHVS and FQNEAQ. The CDR3 DNA reads as TGTGCCAGCAGCTTAATAAGCTCCTACAATGAGCAGTTCTTC. This gives the protein CASSLISSYNEQFF.

The chain links TRBV7-2 to TRBJ1-1, with 8 positions matching TRBD1. This CDR3 region has 14 residues. CDR1 SGHTA and CDR2 FQGNSA come from the germline V gene. J was trimmed by 5 bases and V by 6 bases; bases with no gene match: 8. The CDR3 is CASRRTGSDTEAFF. DNA for the CDR3: TGTGCCAGCAGGAGGACAGGGAGTGATACTGAAGCTTTCTTT.

The rearrangement links TRBV10-3 to TRBJ2-3; tentatively, D is TRBD1 (6 bases). This CDR3 region has 16 residues. V was pared by 0 bases and J by 3 bases, with 13 bases between. The V gene's germline CDR1 is ENHRY and CDR2 SYGVKD. CDR3 sequence: CAISESKGVATDTQYF. The CDR3 nucleotides are TGTGCCATCAGTGAGTCCAAGGGGGTAGCGACAGATACGCAGTATTTT.

V gene TRBV10-3 combines with J gene TRBJ2-1, with 8 bases fitting TRBD2. In germline, CDR1 is ENHRY, CDR2 SYGVKD. V was clipped by 10 bases and J by 6 bases; unmatched bases: 11. This CDR3 has 14 residues. The CDR3 is CATEAGVLGNEQFF. The CDR3 DNA is TGTGCCACTGAAGCGGGGGTCCTCGGCAATGAGCAGTTCTTC.

The chain recombines TRBV7-2 with TRBJ2-3; 14 positions match TRBD2. Germline CDR1 reads SGHTA; CDR2 reads FQGNSA. Trimming removed 5 bases from V and 11 bases from J; junction bases left unmatched: 9. This CDR3 spans 15 amino acids. CDR3 bases: TGTGCCAGCAGCCAGGGACTAGCGGGGGCCCCTAGGCAGTATTTT. Translation: CASSQGLAGAPRQYF.

This clonotype appeared a few times. The rearrangement uses TRBV5-5 and TRBJ2-1; TRBD2 aligns across 15 bases. The CDR3 consists of 13 residues. The junction had 1 base not matched to a gene; V was cut back by 7 bases and J by 8 bases. Looked up from germline, CDR1 is SGHKS and CDR2 is YYEKEE (reference sequence). CDR3: CASRTSGGDEQFF. The CDR3 coding sequence is TGTGCCAGCCGGACTAGCGGGGGGGATGAGCAGTTCTTC.

J is TRBJ2-5 and V is TRBV12-3 or TRBV12-4, with 11 bases fitting TRBD1. The CDR3 runs to 14 residues. With V trimmed by 6 bases and J by 3 bases, 3 bases remained unmatched. In DNA form, the CDR3 reads TGTGCCAGCAGCGAGGGACAGGGGGAAGAGACCCAGTACTTC. This gives the protein CASSEGQGEETQYF.

The V gene is TRBV7-9, the J gene TRBJ2-1, with D tentatively TRBD1 or TRBD2 (5 bases each). CDR3 length equals 14 residues. Trimming removed 4 bases from V and 5 bases from J, with 12 bases in between. Germline values: CDR1 SEHNR, CDR2 FQNEAQ (reference sequence). The CDR3 DNA sequence: TGTGCCAGCAGCTCCGGGACCTTCGACAATGAGCAGTTCTTC. It specifies CASSSGTFDNEQFF.

The table lists this clonotype with a few counts. This sequence joins TRBV4-2 and TRBJ1-1; TRBD1 matches 9 bases. Trimming removed 1 base from V and 4 bases from J; junction bases left unmatched: 4. This CDR3 is built from 15 residues. Germline CDR1 reads LGHNA; CDR2 reads YNFKEQ. The CDR3 region has the DNA TGTGCCAGCAGCCAAGCCGTGACAGGGGGCACTGAAGCTTTCTTT. Translating it yields CASSQAVTGGTEAFF.

The sample holds a few counts of this clonotype. The rearrangement uses TRBV11-1 and TRBJ2-7; D unresolved. This CDR3 has 15 amino acids. Trimming shortened V by 3 bases and J by 0 bases, and 12 bases separated the two germline ends. Germline V gene sequence: CDR1 SGHAT, CDR2 FQDESV (reference sequence). This CDR3 is CASSFLADPSYEQYF. DNA of the CDR3: TGTGCCAGCAGCTTTCTGGCGGACCCCTCCTACGAGCAGTACTTC. The full variable domain, with the rest looked up from reference TRBV11-1 and TRBJ2-7, is EAEVAQSPRYKITEKSQAVAFWCDPISGHATLYWYRQILGQGPELLVQFQDESVVDDSQLPKDRFSAERLKGVDSTLKIQPAELGDSAMYLCASSFLADPSYEQYFGPGTRLTVT.

This clonotype turned up a few times. CDR3 sequence reads: CASSPDSQAYNEQFF. CDR3 coding DNA: TGTGCCAGCAGTCCTGACTCGCAAGCCTACAATGAGCAGTTCTTC. The chain carries TRBV12-3 or TRBV12-4 and TRBJ2-1; no reliable D call. Trimming pared 5 bases from V and 2 bases from J, leaving 13 bases between. This CDR3 region has 15 residues.

A remark on this clonotype: A clone one base away is much larger, so this may be a read error. The chain recombines TRBV4-3 with TRBJ2-1, with 14 bases fitting TRBD2. There are 16 residues in the CDR3. Germline CDR1 reads LGHNA; CDR2 reads YSLEER. This CDR3 reads CASGQDWTSGGHEQFF. CDR3 DNA: TGCGCCAGCGGCCAAGATTGGACTAGCGGGGGGCATGAGCAGTTCTTC.

The rearrangement links TRBV28 to TRBJ2-5, with D tentatively TRBD1 or TRBD2 (5 bases each). The CDR3 extends over 15 amino acids. V gave up 3 bases and J gave up 5 bases, with 16 bases separating them. Germline lookup yields CDR1 MDHEN and CDR2 SYDVKM. This chain's CDR3 is CASSFGGVSLETQYF. CDR3 bases: TGTGCCAGCAGTTTTGGGGGTGTCTCCCTGGAGACCCAGTACTTC.

Details on this clonotype: At one of its ends the junction is not consistent with the germline gene, which may arise from a read error. The chain carries TRBV24-1 and TRBJ2-1; TRBD1 is a possible D gene (5 bases). The CDR3 has 15 residues. The germline gives CDR1 KGHDR, CDR2 SFDVKD. The CDR3 nucleotides read TGTGCCACCAGTGATTTAAGCCAGGGAATAAATGGGCAGTTCTTC. It yields the protein CATSDLSQGINGQFF.

The sample holds a few counts of this clonotype. The chain links TRBV6-2 or TRBV6-3 to TRBJ2-5, with TRBD1 matching over 12 bases. Germline CDR1 is MNHEY and CDR2 is SVGEGT. CDR3 size: 20 residues. The V gene end was trimmed by 0 bases and the J gene end by 0 bases; junction bases not matched to a gene: 11. The CDR3 loop is CASSYSTGTGGTFDQETQYF. The CDR3 region has the DNA TGTGCCAGCAGTTACTCAACCGGGACAGGGGGCACGTTTGACCAAGAGACCCAGTACTTC.

The chain employs TRBV12-3 or TRBV12-4 and TRBJ2-5; TRBD2 is a possible D gene (5 bases). Trimming stripped 1 base from V and 7 bases from J, with 10 bases between. The CDR3 runs to 13 residues. The CDR3: CASSLGGEGTQYF. The CDR3 DNA sequence: TGTGCCAGCAGTTTAGGCGGAGAGGGGACCCAGTACTTC.

The genes are TRBV27 and TRBJ2-1; unclear D gene. The CDR3 is 15 residues long. The germline V and J ends were trimmed by 3 bases and 7 bases, with 16 bases remaining between them. Germline V gene data show CDR1 as MNHEY and CDR2 as SMNVEV (reference sequence). Written as DNA, the CDR3 is TGTGCCAGCAGTTTTCGCAGTCCAAACCAGAATGAGCAGTTCTTC. It is translated as CASSFRSPNQNEQFF.

This clonotype appeared a few times. In DNA form, the CDR3 reads TGCAGTGCGTTTTCACAGGGGGTAGTGGGGGGAAGGAACACTGAAGCTTTCTTT. This gives the protein CSAFSQGVVGGRNTEAFF. The gene calls are TRBV20-1 and TRBJ1-1; 8 bases are a match to TRBD1. Germline assignment: CDR1 DFQATT and CDR2 SNEGSKA (reference sequence). The CDR3 sequence is 18 residues long. V lost 6 bases and J lost 1; bases outside the gene matches: 19.

V gene TRBV3-1 combines with J gene TRBJ2-1; 10 nucleotides match TRBD2. Germline CDR1 and CDR2: LGHDT and YNNKEL (reference sequence). This CDR3 region has 21 residues. V dropped 3 bases and J dropped 4; count of bases not matched to a gene: 21. CDR3 nucleotides: TGTGCCAGCAGCCACCGATTTAATTCTCCAGCGGGGGGGCCGAGGTACAATGAGCAGTTCTTC. It translates to CASSHRFNSPAGGPRYNEQFF.

This clonotype has just a few counts. The chain combines TRBV4-3 with TRBJ2-1, with D possibly TRBD2 on 5 matching bases. This CDR3 comprises 14 residues. Germline values: CDR1 LGHNA, CDR2 YSLEER. Between the trimmed V and J ends, which lost 6 bases and 7 bases, there was a span of 16 bases. The CDR3 spells CASSQDSRGNEQFF. CDR3 sequence (DNA): TGCGCCAGCAGTCAGGACTCCAGAGGGAATGAGCAGTTCTTC.

This chain uses TRBV4-1 with TRBJ2-5; 7 bases agree with TRBD1. Losses at the gene ends were 2 bases for V and 6 bases for J; bases not matched to a gene: 12. The CDR3 is 16 amino acids. Germline CDR1 and CDR2: MGHRA and YSYEKL. The CDR3 is CASSQPQLDRAKTQYF. Here the CDR3 DNA reads TGCGCCAGCAGCCAACCTCAGTTAGACAGGGCGAAGACCCAGTACTTC.

V is TRBV6-1 and J is TRBJ1-5, with unresolved D. The germline gives CDR1 MNHNS, CDR2 SASEGT. V was trimmed by 8 bases and J by 1 base, leaving 15 bases between them. The CDR3 is made up of 15 amino acids. CDR3 nucleotide sequence: TGTGCCAGCTTTTTTCGGGGAGGGAGCAATCAGCCCCAGCATTTT. Translation gives CASFFRGGSNQPQHF.

The chain couples TRBV6-6 to TRBJ1-1; D ambiguous. Trimming took 5 bases from V and 3 from J, leaving 16 bases between them. The CDR3 runs 15 residues. Per the germline V gene, CDR1 is MNHNY and CDR2 is SVGAGI (reference sequence). The CDR3 DNA reads as TGTGCCAGCAGTCTCGGCCGACGGAGGGACACTGAAGCTTTCTTT. Its protein product is CASSLGRRRDTEAFF.